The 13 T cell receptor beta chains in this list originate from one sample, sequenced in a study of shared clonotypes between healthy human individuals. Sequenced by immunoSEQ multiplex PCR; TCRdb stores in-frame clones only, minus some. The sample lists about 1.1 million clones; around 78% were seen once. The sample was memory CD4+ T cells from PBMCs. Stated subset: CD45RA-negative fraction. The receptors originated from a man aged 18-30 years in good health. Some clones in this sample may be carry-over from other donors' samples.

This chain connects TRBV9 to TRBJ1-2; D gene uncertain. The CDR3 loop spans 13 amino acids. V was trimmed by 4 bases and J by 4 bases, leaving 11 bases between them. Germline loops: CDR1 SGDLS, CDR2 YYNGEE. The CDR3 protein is CASSKEGFYGYTF. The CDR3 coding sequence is TGTGCCAGCAGCAAGGAGGGTTTCTATGGCTACACCTTC.

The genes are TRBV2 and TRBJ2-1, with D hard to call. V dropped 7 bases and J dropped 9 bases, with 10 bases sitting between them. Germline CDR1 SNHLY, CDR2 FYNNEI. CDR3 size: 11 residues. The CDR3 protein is CASKIRGEQFF. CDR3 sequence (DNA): TGTGCCAGCAAAATCCGAGGTGAGCAGTTCTTC. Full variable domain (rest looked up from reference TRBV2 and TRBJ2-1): EPEVTQTPSHQVTQMGQEVILRCVPISNHLYFYWYRQILGQKVEFLVSFYNNEISEKSEIFDDQFSVERPDGSNFTLKIRSTKLEDSAMYFCASKIRGEQFFGPGTRLTVL.

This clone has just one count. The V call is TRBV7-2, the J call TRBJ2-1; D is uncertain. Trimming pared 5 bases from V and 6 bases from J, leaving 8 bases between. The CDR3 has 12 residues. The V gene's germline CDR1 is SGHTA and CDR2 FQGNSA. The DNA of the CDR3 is TGTGCCAGCAGCCCCGGGCTCAATGAGCAGTTCTTC. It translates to CASSPGLNEQFF.

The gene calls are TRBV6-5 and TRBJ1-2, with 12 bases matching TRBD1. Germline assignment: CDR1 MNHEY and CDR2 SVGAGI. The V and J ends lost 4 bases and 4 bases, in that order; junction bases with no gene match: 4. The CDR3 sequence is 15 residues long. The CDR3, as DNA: TGTGCCAGCAGTTCCCAGGGACAGGGGGCCTATGGCTACACCTTC. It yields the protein CASSSQGQGAYGYTF.

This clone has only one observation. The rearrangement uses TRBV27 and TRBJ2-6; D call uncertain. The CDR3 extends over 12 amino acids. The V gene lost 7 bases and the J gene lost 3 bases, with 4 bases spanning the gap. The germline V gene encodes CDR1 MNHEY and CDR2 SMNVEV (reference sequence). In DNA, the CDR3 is TGTGCCAGCATTTTTGGGGCCAACGTCCTGACTTTC. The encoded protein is CASIFGANVLTF.

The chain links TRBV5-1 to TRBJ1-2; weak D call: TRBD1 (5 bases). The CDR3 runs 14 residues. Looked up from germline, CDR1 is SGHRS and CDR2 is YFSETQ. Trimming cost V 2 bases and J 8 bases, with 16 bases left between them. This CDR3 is CASSFGGAREGYTF. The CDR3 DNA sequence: TGCGCCAGCAGCTTCGGAGGAGCCAGGGAGGGCTACACCTTC.

DNA of the CDR3: TGTGCCAGCAGTGCCCCCCCTCGACAGGGCCACGTGGGCAATCAGCCCCAGCATTTT. Translated, it gives CASSAPPRQGHVGNQPQHF. V is TRBV2 and J is TRBJ1-5; 7 bases are a match to TRBD1. The length of the CDR3 is 19 residues. The V and J ends lost 4 bases and 2 bases, in that order; junction bases with no gene match: 17. Germline V gene data show CDR1 as SNHLY and CDR2 as FYNNEI.

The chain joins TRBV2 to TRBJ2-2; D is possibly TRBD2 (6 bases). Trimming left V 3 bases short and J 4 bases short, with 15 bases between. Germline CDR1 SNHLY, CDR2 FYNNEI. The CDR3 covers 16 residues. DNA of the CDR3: TGTGCCAGCAGTGAGCTGACTAGGCGGGGCACCGGGGAGCTGTTTTTT. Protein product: CASSELTRRGTGELFF.

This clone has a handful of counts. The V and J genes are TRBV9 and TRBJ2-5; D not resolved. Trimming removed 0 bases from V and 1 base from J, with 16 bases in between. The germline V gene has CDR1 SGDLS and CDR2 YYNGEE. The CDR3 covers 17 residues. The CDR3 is CASSVGSGSLGQETQYF. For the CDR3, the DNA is TGTGCCAGCAGCGTAGGGTCCGGTAGCTTGGGCCAAGAGACCCAGTACTTC.

The CDR3 bases are TGTGCCAGCTCATACAGGGGGGCCCAAGAGACCCAGTACTTC. Amino acid sequence: CASSYRGAQETQYF. The chain links TRBV2 to TRBJ2-5; TRBD1 aligns across 8 bases. The CDR3 sequence is 14 residues long. Germline V gene lookup returns CDR1 SNHLY and CDR2 FYNNEI. Losses at the gene ends were 8 bases for V and 1 base for J; bases not matched to a gene: 6.

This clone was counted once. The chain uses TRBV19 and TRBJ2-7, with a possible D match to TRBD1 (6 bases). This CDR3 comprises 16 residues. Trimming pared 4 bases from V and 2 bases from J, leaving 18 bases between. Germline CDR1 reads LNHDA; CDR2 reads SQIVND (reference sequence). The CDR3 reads CASSNNGRDKAYEQYF. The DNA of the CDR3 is TGTGCCAGTAGTAACAACGGCCGGGACAAGGCCTACGAGCAGTACTTC. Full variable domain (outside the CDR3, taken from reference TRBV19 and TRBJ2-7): DGGITQSPKYLFRKEGQNVTLSCEQNLNHDAMYWYRQDPGQGLRLIYYSQIVNDFQKGDIAEGYSVSREKKESFPLTVTSAQKNPTAFYLCASSNNGRDKAYEQYFGPGTRLTVT.

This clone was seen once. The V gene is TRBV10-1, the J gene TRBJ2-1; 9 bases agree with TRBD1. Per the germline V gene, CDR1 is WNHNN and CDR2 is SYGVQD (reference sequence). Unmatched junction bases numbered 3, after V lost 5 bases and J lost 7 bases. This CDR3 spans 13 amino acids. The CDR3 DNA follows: TGCGCCAGCAGTAGGGACAGGGAAAATGAGCAGTTCTTC. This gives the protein CASSRDRENEQFF.

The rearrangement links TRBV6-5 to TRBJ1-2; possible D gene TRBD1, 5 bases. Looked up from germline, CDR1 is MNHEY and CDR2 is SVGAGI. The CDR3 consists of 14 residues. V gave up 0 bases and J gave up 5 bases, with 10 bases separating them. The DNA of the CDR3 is TGTGCCAGCAGTTACTCGCATAGGGGTTATGGCTACACCTTC. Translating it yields CASSYSHRGYGYTF.